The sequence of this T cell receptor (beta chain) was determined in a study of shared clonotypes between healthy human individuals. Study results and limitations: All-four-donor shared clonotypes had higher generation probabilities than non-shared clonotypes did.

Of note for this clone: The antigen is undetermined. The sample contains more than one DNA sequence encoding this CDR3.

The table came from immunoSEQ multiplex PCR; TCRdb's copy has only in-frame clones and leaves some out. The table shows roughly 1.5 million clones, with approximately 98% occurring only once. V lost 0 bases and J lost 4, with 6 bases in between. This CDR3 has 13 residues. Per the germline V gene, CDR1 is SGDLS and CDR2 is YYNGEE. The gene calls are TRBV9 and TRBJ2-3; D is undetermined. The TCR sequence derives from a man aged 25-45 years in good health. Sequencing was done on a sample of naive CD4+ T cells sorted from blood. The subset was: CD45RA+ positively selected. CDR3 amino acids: CASSVETADTQYF. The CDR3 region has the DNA TGTGCCAGCAGCGTAGAGACGGCAGATACGCAGTATTTT.